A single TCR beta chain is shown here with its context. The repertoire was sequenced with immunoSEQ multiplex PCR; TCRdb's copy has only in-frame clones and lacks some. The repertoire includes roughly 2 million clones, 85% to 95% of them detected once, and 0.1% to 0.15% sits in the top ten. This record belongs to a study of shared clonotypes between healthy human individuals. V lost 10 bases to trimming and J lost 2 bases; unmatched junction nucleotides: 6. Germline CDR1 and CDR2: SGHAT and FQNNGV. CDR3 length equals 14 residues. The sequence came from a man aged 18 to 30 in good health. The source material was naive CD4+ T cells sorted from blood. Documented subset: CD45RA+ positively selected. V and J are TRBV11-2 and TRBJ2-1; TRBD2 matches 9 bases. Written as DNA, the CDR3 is TGTGCCATCACGGCGGGGGGGCCCTACAATGAGCAGTTCTTC. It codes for CAITAGGPYNEQFF.